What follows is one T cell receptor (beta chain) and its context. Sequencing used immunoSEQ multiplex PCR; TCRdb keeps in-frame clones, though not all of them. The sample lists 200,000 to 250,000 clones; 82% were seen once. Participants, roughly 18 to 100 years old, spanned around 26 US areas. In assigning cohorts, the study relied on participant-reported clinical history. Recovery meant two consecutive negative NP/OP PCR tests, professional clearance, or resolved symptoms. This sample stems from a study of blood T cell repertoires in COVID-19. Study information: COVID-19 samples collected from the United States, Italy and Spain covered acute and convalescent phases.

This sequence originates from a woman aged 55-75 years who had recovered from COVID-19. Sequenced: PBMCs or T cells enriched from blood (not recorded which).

CDR3 nucleotides: TGTGCCAGCAGCTTATTCCAGGGAGGGTCCGGGGAGCTGTTTTTT. Protein product: CASSLFQGGSGELFF. The J gene is TRBJ2-2, the V gene TRBV7-2; 7 bases fit TRBD2. Germline values: CDR1 SGHTA, CDR2 FQGNSA. The CDR3 spans 15 residues. V lost 2 bases and J lost 6; bases outside the gene matches: 6.